Following are 3 T cell receptor beta chains from one sample sequenced in a study of T cell changes during pregnancy in multiple sclerosis. Method: immunoSEQ multiplex PCR; TCRdb's copy keeps in-frame clones and lacks some. The sample has under 55,000 clones; approximately 93% are singletons. The source was CD4+ T cells from peripheral blood mononuclear cells, collected in the third trimester of pregnancy. These receptors originate from a female donor with multiple sclerosis, enrolled in a pregnancy study.

The chain has TRBV15 and TRBJ2-1; D possibly corresponds to TRBD2 (6 bases). The CDR3 runs 14 residues. Deletions cut 1 base from V and 12 bases from J, with 16 bases between. Germline CDR1 is LNHNV and CDR2 is YYDKDF (reference sequence). The CDR3 reads CATSRGGEGSGQFF. DNA of the CDR3: TGTGCCACCAGCAGAGGGGGGGAAGGATCTGGGCAGTTCTTC.

The V and J genes are TRBV5-1 and TRBJ2-6, with D maybe TRBD2 (6 bases). Germline V lookup: CDR1 SGHRS, CDR2 YFSETQ. The V and J ends lost 0 bases and 3 bases respectively, with 13 bases between them. This CDR3 region has 17 residues. The CDR3 DNA is TGCGCCAGCAGCTTGGCCTTCGGGACTCATGGGGCCAACGTCCTGACTTTC. Translated, it gives CASSLAFGTHGANVLTF.

The V call is TRBV11-3, the J call TRBJ2-1, with TRBD2 matching over 13 bases. J was trimmed by 7 bases and V by 2 bases; bases with no gene match: 2. The CDR3 is 15 amino acids. CDR1 and CDR2 from the germline V gene are SGHNT and YENEEA. The DNA for the CDR3 is TGTGCCAGCAGCTTAACTAGCGGGAGGGTAAATGAGCAGTTCTTC. This gives the protein CASSLTSGRVNEQFF.